What follows describes a single T cell receptor (beta chain). As yet, its antigen is unknown. A junction end diverges from the germline sequence, so it may reflect a read error. The germline V gene has CDR1 SGHDT and CDR2 YYEEEE. This CDR3 spans 14 amino acids. This record belongs to a study of T cell responses to AZD1222 COVID-19 vaccine. Study-wide results and limits: Seropositive at baseline were only five or six AZD1222 recipients.

Measured with immunoSEQ multiplex PCR; TCRdb has only the in-frame clones, and not every one. The sample carries some 120,000 clones, more than 85% recorded once. This sequence joins TRBV5-6 and TRBJ2-3; the D is unclear. The clonotype was recovered from an adult in good health. The specimen comprised peripheral blood, sampled on day 0 of AZD1222 vaccination. CDR3 nucleotide sequence: TGTGCCAGCAGCTTTGGGGTCAGCAAAGATACGCAGTATTTT. Translating it yields CASSFGVSKDTQYF.